A single sample is the source of the 29 T cell receptor beta chains below, sequenced in a study of shared clonotypes between healthy human individuals. Here immunoSEQ multiplex PCR was the method, and the copy in TCRdb shows in-frame clones only, minus some. The top ten hold 0.39% of the sample, which has 2.3 million or so clones, 85% to 95% seen once. Sequencing was carried out using naive CD4+ T cells from PBMCs. As for subset: CD45RA+ positively selected. These receptors all stem from a man between 18 and 29 years old in good health. Some clones in this sample may be carry-over from other donors' samples.

Points on this clone: Other DNA sequences in this specimen translate into the identical CDR3. The chain uses TRBV5-1 and TRBJ1-1; 7 bases align to TRBD1. The CDR3 totals 14 residues. Germline CDR1 and CDR2: SGHRS and YFSETQ. Trimming cost V 3 bases and J 0 bases; bases outside gene matches: 2. The CDR3 DNA is TGCGCCAGCAGCTCACAGGGGTTGAACACTGAAGCTTTCTTT. Encoded protein: CASSSQGLNTEAFF.

Here the CDR3 reads CASSRDRAFYEQYF. The CDR3 region has the DNA TGTGCCAGCAGTCGGGACAGGGCATTCTACGAGCAGTACTTC. The chain uses TRBV6-5 and TRBJ2-7; TRBD1 agrees at 9 bases. The ends lost 5 bases at V and 3 bases at J; junction bases unmatched: 5. Germline CDR1 is MNHEY and CDR2 is SVGAGI. This CDR3 is built from 14 residues.

The gene calls are TRBV29-1 and TRBJ2-3; 10 bases align to TRBD2. With V trimmed by 7 bases and J by 5 bases, 15 bases remained unmatched. The CDR3 is made up of 16 amino acids. Germline CDR1 and CDR2: SQVTM and ANQGSEA. The CDR3 coding sequence is TGCAGCGCCCGAGGGAGCGGGAGGGCCGGGGTAGATACGCAGTATTTT. It yields the protein CSARGSGRAGVDTQYF.

The chain is built from TRBV6-5 and TRBJ2-7; D assignment may be TRBD1 or TRBD2 (5 bases each). Germline loops: CDR1 MNHEY, CDR2 SVGAGI. The CDR3 has 14 residues. V was trimmed by 8 bases and J by 3 bases, leaving 17 bases between them. The CDR3 DNA reads TGTGCCAGCGGGGGTTGGGGCAGAAACTACGAGCAGTACTTC. Protein sequence: CASGGWGRNYEQYF.

As DNA, the CDR3 is TGTGCCAGCAGCTTAATGGCTAGCGGGAGTTCCACAGATACGCAGTATTTT. Translating it yields CASSLMASGSSTDTQYF. The V gene is TRBV7-3, the J gene TRBJ2-3, with 10 bases lining up with TRBD2. CDR1 and CDR2 from the germline V gene are SGHTA and FQGTGA. V was clipped by 1 base and J by 2 bases; unmatched bases: 6. This CDR3 spans 17 amino acids.

Comment on this clone: Within the sample, other DNA sequences also encode this same CDR3. CDR3 DNA sequence: TGTGCCAGTAGTAGAGGACAGGGGGCTGGTGGCTACACCTTC. Its translation is CASSRGQGAGGYTF. This rearrangement joins TRBV19 to TRBJ1-2; 11 positions agree with TRBD1. CDR1 LNHDA and CDR2 SQIVND come from the germline V gene (reference sequence). After removal of 4 bases from V and 7 bases from J, the junction contained 5 bases not matched to a gene. The CDR3 loop spans 14 amino acids.

This clone has just one count. The V call is TRBV28, the J call TRBJ2-7; tentatively, D is TRBD1 (6 bases). The CDR3 spans 15 residues. V lost 4 bases, J lost 0 bases, and 13 bases lay in between. Germline CDR1 is MDHEN and CDR2 is SYDVKM. CDR3 residues: CASSYTGKSSYEQYF. The CDR3 DNA sequence: TGTGCCAGCAGTTACACAGGGAAGTCCTCCTACGAGCAGTACTTC.

CDR3 loop: CATSRAGSGRETQYF. Here the CDR3 DNA reads TGTGCCACCAGCAGAGCAGGCAGTGGAAGAGAGACCCAGTACTTC. The chain uses TRBV15 and TRBJ2-5; no reliable D call. Germline CDR1 reads LNHNV; CDR2 reads YYDKDF (reference sequence). There are 15 residues in the CDR3. V lost 1 base, J lost 4 bases, and 13 bases lay in between.

The chain joins TRBV5-6 to TRBJ2-7; D call uncertain. The CDR3 loop spans 13 amino acids. V shed 4 bases and J shed 4 bases, with 12 bases lying between them. Germline CDR1 reads SGHDT; CDR2 reads YYEEEE. The CDR3 DNA reads TGTGCCAGCAGCCCACCCGTAGGTTACGAGCAGTACTTC. The encoded protein is CASSPPVGYEQYF.

The chain employs TRBV7-2 and TRBJ2-2; D ambiguous. The CDR3 runs 14 residues. Trimming removed 5 bases from V and 5 bases from J, with 12 bases in between. Germline CDR1 SGHTA, CDR2 FQGNSA. CDR3: CASSQQLRTGELFF. CDR3 sequence (DNA): TGTGCCAGCAGCCAGCAGTTAAGAACCGGGGAGCTGTTTTTT.

The V call is TRBV28, the J call TRBJ2-7, with TRBD1 matching 8 bases. CDR1 and CDR2 (germline): MDHEN, SYDVKM. The V gene end was trimmed by 2 bases and the J gene end by 7 bases; junction bases not matched to a gene: 10. The CDR3 length is 15 residues. CDR3 residues: CASSLRRQGAREQYF. The DNA of the CDR3 is TGTGCCAGCAGTTTAAGGAGGCAGGGGGCGCGGGAGCAGTACTTC.

As regards this clone: The sample carries other DNA sequences with the same CDR3. The V gene is TRBV4-1, the J gene TRBJ2-5, with 7 bases aligning to TRBD1. CDR3 length: 12 residues. The junction had 4 bases not matched to a gene; V was cut back by 1 base and J by 11 bases. Germline V gene sequence: CDR1 MGHRA, CDR2 YSYEKL. DNA for the CDR3: TGCGCCAGCAGCCAAGTAGGGGGCACACAGTACTTC. Translating gives CASSQVGGTQYF.

The sample holds one count of this clone. J is TRBJ2-5 and V is TRBV19; D ambiguous. The CDR3 length is 11 residues. Trimming took 10 bases from V and 2 from J, leaving 8 bases between them. Germline V gene data show CDR1 as LNHDA and CDR2 as SQIVND (reference sequence). This CDR3 is CAKVEQETQYF. Written as DNA, the CDR3 is TGTGCCAAAGTGGAACAAGAGACCCAGTACTTC. The variable domain in full, with the rest retrieved from reference TRBV19 and TRBJ2-5, is DGGITQSPKYLFRKEGQNVTLSCEQNLNHDAMYWYRQDPGQGLRLIYYSQIVNDFQKGDIAEGYSVSREKKESFPLTVTSAQKNPTAFYLCAKVEQETQYFGPGTRLLVL.

The chain carries TRBV9 and TRBJ1-3, with D perhaps TRBD1 (5 bases). The V and J ends lost 3 bases and 1 base respectively, with 14 bases between them. This CDR3 spans 16 amino acids. CDR1 and CDR2 from the germline V gene are SGDLS and YYNGEE. CDR3 in DNA: TGTGCCAGCAGCGCCGAACCCGGGGGTTCTGGAAACACCATATATTTT. Translating gives CASSAEPGGSGNTIYF.

The rearrangement links TRBV2 to TRBJ2-7; 7 bases match TRBD2. Germline values: CDR1 SNHLY, CDR2 FYNNEI. The CDR3 runs to 14 residues. Germline trimming cut 2 bases from V and 0 bases from J; bases unmatched to any gene: 1. The CDR3 bases are TGTGCCAGCAGTGAAAGGGAGGGCTCCTACGAGCAGTACTTC. Protein product: CASSEREGSYEQYF.

The table lists this clone with a count of one. The chain employs TRBV6-1 and TRBJ2-1; TRBD2 matches 15 bases. Trimming took 6 bases from V and 12 from J; bases not matched to a gene: 9. CDR1 is MNHNS, CDR2 SASEGT, per germline. This CDR3 spans 15 amino acids. The CDR3 DNA sequence: TGTGCCAGCAGCGCGGGACTAGCGGGAGGAACGGGGCAGTTCTTC. Translating it yields CASSAGLAGGTGQFF.

The chain recombines TRBV30 with TRBJ1-1; D is unresolved. Trimming stripped 6 bases from V and 0 bases from J, with 5 bases between. The CDR3 is 11 amino acids. Germline CDR1 GTSNPN, CDR2 SVGIG (reference sequence). The CDR3 DNA reads TGTGCCTGCAACTTGAACACTGAAGCTTTCTTT. As protein: CACNLNTEAFF.

V usage is TRBV28 and J usage is TRBJ2-1, with TRBD2 identical over 10 bases. CDR1 is MDHEN, CDR2 SYDVKM, per germline. The V gene end was trimmed by 5 bases and the J gene end by 4 bases; junction bases not matched to a gene: 8. The CDR3 sequence is 16 residues long. The chain's CDR3 is CASSTAGTSEYNEQFF. In DNA, the CDR3 is TGTGCCAGCAGTACTGCCGGGACTAGCGAGTACAATGAGCAGTTCTTC.

The chain employs TRBV5-4 and TRBJ1-2; D is perhaps TRBD1 (6 bases). Per the germline V gene, CDR1 is SGHNT and CDR2 is YYREEE (reference sequence). Trimming removed 5 bases at V and 6 bases at J, with 14 bases between. The CDR3 runs 13 residues. CDR3 DNA: TGTGCCAGCAGTCCATCACCAGGGGATGGCTACACCTTC. As protein: CASSPSPGDGYTF.

The chain uses TRBV11-2 and TRBJ2-7; TRBD1 is a possible D gene (6 bases). The germline V and J ends were trimmed by 3 bases and 3 bases, with 15 bases remaining between them. CDR1 and CDR2 (germline): SGHAT, FQNNGV. The CDR3 spans 15 residues. As DNA, the CDR3 is TGTGCCAGCAGCTTCCACAGGGCCGTCCTCTACGAGCAGTACTTC. The encoded protein is CASSFHRAVLYEQYF.

The rearrangement joins TRBV19 to TRBJ2-1; the match to TRBD2 covers 8 bases. V trimming: 7 bases; J trimming: 4 bases; junction bases outside the gene matches: 9. The CDR3 covers 15 residues. Germline CDR1 LNHDA, CDR2 SQIVND (reference sequence). The CDR3 coding sequence is TGTGCCAGTACTAGCGGGTCCCTCCTTTACAATGAGCAGTTCTTC. Translated: CASTSGSLLYNEQFF. The variable domain in full, completed from reference TRBV19 and TRBJ2-1, reads DGGITQSPKYLFRKEGQNVTLSCEQNLNHDAMYWYRQDPGQGLRLIYYSQIVNDFQKGDIAEGYSVSREKKESFPLTVTSAQKNPTAFYLCASTSGSLLYNEQFFGPGTRLTVL.

The V gene is TRBV5-4, the J gene TRBJ2-3; 8 bases match TRBD2. V was pared by 2 bases and J by 7 bases, with 12 bases of the junction left unmatched. The CDR3 totals 16 residues. Germline loops: CDR1 SGHNT, CDR2 YYREEE (reference sequence). Here the CDR3 DNA reads TGTGCCAGCAGCTTAGCGGGAGTTATCGGCGGAAATACGCAGTATTTT. The encoded protein is CASSLAGVIGGNTQYF.

This sequence joins TRBV28 and TRBJ2-1, with TRBD2 identical over 8 bases. The CDR3 totals 16 residues. Germline trimming cut 4 bases from V and 2 bases from J; bases unmatched to any gene: 7. Looked up from germline, CDR1 is MDHEN and CDR2 is SYDVKM. The chain's CDR3 is CASSSTSGGTYNEQFF. CDR3 sequence (DNA): TGTGCCAGCAGTTCAACTAGCGGAGGCACCTACAATGAGCAGTTCTTC.

The chain is built from TRBV9 and TRBJ2-2; D is perhaps TRBD2 (6 bases). This CDR3 is built from 16 residues. V lost 0 bases to trimming and J lost 5 bases, with 14 bases between them. In germline, CDR1 is SGDLS, CDR2 YYNGEE. The CDR3 reads CASSVDSGRVTGELFF. In DNA form, the CDR3 reads TGTGCCAGCAGCGTAGATAGCGGACGTGTGACCGGGGAGCTGTTTTTT.

The V gene is TRBV18, the J gene TRBJ2-5; TRBD1 is a possible D gene (6 bases). This CDR3 has 13 residues. Germline CDR1 is KGHSH and CDR2 is LQKENI. V was clipped by 3 bases and J by 5 bases, with 10 bases between them. CDR3 nucleotides: TGTGCCAGCTCACCGGGGGCCTCGGAGACCCAGTACTTC. This encodes CASSPGASETQYF. Filled out from reference TRBV18 and TRBJ2-5, the complete variable domain reads NAGVMQNPRHLVRRRGQEARLRCSPMKGHSHVYWYRQLPEEGLKFMVYLQKENIIDESGMPKERFSAEFPKEGPSILRIQQVVRGDSAAYFCASSPGASETQYFGPGTRLLVL.

The chain employs TRBV5-1 and TRBJ2-1; the D is unclear. Germline V CDR1 and CDR2: SGHRS, YFSETQ. V dropped 1 base and J dropped 8 bases, with 7 bases sitting between them. This CDR3 has 12 amino acids. In DNA, the CDR3 is TGCGCCAGCAGCTTGATGTCTCATGAGCAGTTCTTC. Residues: CASSLMSHEQFF.

The rearrangement uses TRBV28 and TRBJ2-7; 10 nucleotides align to TRBD2. With 5 bases clipped from V and 2 bases from J, the junction kept 3 bases outside the gene matches. This CDR3 contains 14 residues. The V gene's germline CDR1 is MDHEN and CDR2 SYDVKM. CDR3 nucleotides: TGTGCCAGCAGTGCTAGCGGGAGCCCCTACGAGCAGTACTTC. Protein sequence: CASSASGSPYEQYF.

The rearrangement links TRBV6-6 to TRBJ2-2; possibly TRBD1 or TRBD2 for D (6 bases each). Trimming took off 4 bases at V and 5 bases at J, with 17 bases between the two ends. In germline, CDR1 is MNHNY, CDR2 SVGAGI (reference sequence). The CDR3 extends over 16 amino acids. The CDR3 is CASSSGQGGKTGELFF. Here the CDR3 DNA reads TGTGCCAGCAGTTCTGGACAAGGGGGGAAAACCGGGGAGCTGTTTTTT.

The V call is TRBV10-3, the J call TRBJ2-5; 7 bases agree with TRBD1. The junction had 11 bases not matched to a gene; V was cut back by 6 bases and J by 4 bases. This CDR3 is built from 15 residues. The germline CDR1 and CDR2 sequences are ENHRY and SYGVKD. For the CDR3, the DNA is TGTGCCATCAGGGAGGATTACAGGGGAAGAGAGACCCAGTACTTC. Its translation: CAIREDYRGRETQYF.